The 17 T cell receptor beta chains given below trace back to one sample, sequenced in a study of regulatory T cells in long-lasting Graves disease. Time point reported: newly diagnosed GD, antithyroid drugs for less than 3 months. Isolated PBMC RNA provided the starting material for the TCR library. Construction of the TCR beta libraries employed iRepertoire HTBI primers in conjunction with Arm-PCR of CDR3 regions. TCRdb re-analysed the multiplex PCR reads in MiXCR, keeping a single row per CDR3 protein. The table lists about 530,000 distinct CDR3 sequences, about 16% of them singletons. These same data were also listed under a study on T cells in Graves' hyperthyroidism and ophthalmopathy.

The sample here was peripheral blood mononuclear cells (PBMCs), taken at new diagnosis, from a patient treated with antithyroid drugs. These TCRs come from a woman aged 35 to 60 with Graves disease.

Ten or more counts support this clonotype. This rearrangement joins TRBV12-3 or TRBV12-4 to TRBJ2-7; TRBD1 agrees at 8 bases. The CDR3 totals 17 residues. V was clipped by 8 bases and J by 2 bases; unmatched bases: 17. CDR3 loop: CASAKTGVQEDTYEQYF. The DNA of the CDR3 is TGTGCCAGCGCCAAGACAGGGGTCCAGGAAGATACCTACGAGCAGTACTTC.

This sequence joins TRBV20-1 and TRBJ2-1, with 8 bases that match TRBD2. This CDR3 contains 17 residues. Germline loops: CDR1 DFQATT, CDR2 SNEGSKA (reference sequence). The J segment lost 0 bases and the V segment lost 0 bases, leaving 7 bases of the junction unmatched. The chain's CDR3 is CSARDPGGGSSYNEQFF. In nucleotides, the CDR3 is TGCAGTGCTAGAGATCCGGGGGGGGGTAGCTCCTACAATGAGCAGTTCTTC.

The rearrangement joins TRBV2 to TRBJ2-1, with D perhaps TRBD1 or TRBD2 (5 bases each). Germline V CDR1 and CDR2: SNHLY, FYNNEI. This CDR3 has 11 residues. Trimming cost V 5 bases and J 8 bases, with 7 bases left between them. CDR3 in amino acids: CASSMGDEQFF. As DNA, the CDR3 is TGTGCCAGCAGTATGGGGGATGAGCAGTTCTTC.

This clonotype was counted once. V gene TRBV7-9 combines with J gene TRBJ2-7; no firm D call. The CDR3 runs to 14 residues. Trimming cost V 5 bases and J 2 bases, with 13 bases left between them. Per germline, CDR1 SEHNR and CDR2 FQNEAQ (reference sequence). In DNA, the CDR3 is TGTGCCAGCAGCCCTACCCGGAGCGCCTACGAGCAGTACTTC. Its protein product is CASSPTRSAYEQYF.

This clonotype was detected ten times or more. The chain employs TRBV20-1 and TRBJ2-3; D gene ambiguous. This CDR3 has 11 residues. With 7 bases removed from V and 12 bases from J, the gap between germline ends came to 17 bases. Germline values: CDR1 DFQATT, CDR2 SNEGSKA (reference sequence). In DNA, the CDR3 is TGCAGTGGAGTACCGGTGGTCAAACAGTATTTT. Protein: CSGVPVVKQYF.

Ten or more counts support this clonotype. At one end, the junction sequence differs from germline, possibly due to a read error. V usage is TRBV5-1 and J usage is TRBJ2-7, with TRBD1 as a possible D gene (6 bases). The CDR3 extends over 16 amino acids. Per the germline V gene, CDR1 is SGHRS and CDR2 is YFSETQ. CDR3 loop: CASSSNRDNPTYEQYF. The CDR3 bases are TGTGCCAGCAGCTCCAACAGGGACAACCCCACCTACGAGCAGTACTTC.

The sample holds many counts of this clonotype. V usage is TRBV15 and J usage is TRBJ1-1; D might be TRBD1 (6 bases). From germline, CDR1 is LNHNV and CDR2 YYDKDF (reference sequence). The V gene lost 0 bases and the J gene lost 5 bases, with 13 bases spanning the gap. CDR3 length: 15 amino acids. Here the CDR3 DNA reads TGTGCCACCAGCAGAGACTTCGGGGGGCGAACTGAAGCTTTCTTT. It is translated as CATSRDFGGRTEAFF. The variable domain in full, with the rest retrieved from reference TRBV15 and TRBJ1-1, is DAMVIQNPRYQVTQFGKPVTLSCSQTLNHNVMYWYQQKSSQAPKLLFHYYDKDFNNEADTPDNFQSRRPNTSFCFLDIRSPGLGDTAMYLCATSRDFGGRTEAFFGQGTRLTVV.

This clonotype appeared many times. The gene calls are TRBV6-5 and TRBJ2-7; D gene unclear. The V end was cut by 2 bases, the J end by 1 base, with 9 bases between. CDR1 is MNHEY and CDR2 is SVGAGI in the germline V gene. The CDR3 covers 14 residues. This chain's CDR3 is CASSYARGSYEQYF. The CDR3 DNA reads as TGTGCCAGCAGTTACGCTCGCGGATCCTACGAGCAGTACTTC.

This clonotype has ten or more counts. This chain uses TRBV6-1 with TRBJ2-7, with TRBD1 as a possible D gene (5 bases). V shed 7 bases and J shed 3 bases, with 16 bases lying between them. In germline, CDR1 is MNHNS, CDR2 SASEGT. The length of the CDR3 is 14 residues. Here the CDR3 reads CASTTDSLNYEQYF. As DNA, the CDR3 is TGTGCCAGCACTACTGACAGCCTCAACTACGAGCAGTACTTC.

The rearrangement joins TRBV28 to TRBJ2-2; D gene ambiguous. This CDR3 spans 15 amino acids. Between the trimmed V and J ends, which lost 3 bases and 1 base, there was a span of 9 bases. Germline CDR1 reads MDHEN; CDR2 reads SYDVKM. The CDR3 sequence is CASSFLPENTGELFF. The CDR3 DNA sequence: TGTGCCAGCAGTTTTTTGCCTGAGAACACCGGGGAGCTGTTTTTT.

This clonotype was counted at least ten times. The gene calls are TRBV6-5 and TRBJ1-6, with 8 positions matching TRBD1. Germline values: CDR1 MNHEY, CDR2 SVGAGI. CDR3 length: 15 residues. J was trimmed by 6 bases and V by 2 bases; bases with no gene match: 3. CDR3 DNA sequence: TGTGCCAGCAGTTACACCGACAGGGGTAATTCACCCCTCCACTTT. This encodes CASSYTDRGNSPLHF.

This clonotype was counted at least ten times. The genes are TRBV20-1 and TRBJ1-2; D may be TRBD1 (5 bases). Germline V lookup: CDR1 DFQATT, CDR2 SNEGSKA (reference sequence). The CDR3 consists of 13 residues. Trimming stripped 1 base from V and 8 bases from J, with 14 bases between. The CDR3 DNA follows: TGCAGTGCTAGAGCGGGGTCAGGGAAAGGCTACACCTTC. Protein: CSARAGSGKGYTF.

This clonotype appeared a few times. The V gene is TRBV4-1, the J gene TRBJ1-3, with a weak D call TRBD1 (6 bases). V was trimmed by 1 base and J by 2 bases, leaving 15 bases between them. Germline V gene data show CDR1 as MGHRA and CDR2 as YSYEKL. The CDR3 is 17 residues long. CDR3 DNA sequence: TGCGCCAGCAGCCAAGTCCCCCGGGGGGCTACTGGAAACACCATATATTTT. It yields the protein CASSQVPRGATGNTIYF.

This chain's CDR3 is CASSGGVGKTGELFF. As DNA, the CDR3 is TGTGCCAGCAGCGGGGGGGTTGGAAAAACCGGGGAGCTGTTTTTT. The rearrangement uses TRBV6-1 and TRBJ2-2; 8 bases are shared with TRBD2. CDR3 length: 15 residues. CDR1 is MNHNS, CDR2 SASEGT, per germline. V was pared by 6 bases and J by 5 bases, with 8 bases of the junction left unmatched.

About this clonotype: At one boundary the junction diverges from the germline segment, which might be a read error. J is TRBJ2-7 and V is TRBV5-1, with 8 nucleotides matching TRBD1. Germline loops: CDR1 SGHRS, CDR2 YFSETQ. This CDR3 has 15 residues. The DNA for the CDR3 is TGTGCCAGCAGCGTACCGGGACAGGCCTCCTACGAGCAGTACTTC. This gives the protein CASSVPGQASYEQYF.

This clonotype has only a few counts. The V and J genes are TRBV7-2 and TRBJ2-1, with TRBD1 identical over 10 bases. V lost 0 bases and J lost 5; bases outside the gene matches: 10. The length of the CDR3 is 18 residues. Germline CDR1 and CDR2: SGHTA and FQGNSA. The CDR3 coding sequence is TGTGCCAGCAGCTTAGCGAGCCCGGGACAGGGGTCCAACAATGAGCAGTTCTTC. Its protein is CASSLASPGQGSNNEQFF. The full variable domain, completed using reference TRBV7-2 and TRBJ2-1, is GAGVSQSPSNKVTEKGKDVELRCDPISGHTALYWYRQSLGQGLEFLIYFQGNSAPDKSGLPSDRFSAERTGGSVSTLTIQRTQQEDSAVYLCASSLASPGQGSNNEQFFGPGTRLTVL.

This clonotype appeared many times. In nucleotides, the CDR3 is TGTGCCAGCAGCCAGGGGACAGGGTATTTGGAGACCCAGTACTTC. It encodes CASSQGTGYLETQYF. The chain combines TRBV3-1 with TRBJ2-5; 9 bases agree with TRBD1. With V trimmed by 3 bases and J by 5 bases, 7 bases remained unmatched. This CDR3 comprises 15 residues. Looked up from germline, CDR1 is LGHDT and CDR2 is YNNKEL (reference sequence).